A selection of T cell receptor beta chains follows, all from one sample in a study of technical replicates of blood from a handful of donors. Clones were sequenced by immunoSEQ multiplex PCR, and TCRdb holds only the in-frame ones, with some missing. Of roughly 72,000 clones listed, around 90% are singletons. The sample consisted of T cells isolated from PBMCs. These receptors all come from a human donor in good health. Both conserved end residues are part of each CDR3. A D gene is named only where the DNA matches it firmly. Size is stated for part of the rows, as once, few or many counts, or as a class when the clone is expanded.

>TRBV29-1|TRBJ2-1|NA|NA
TGCAGCGTTGAGGTCAGCAGGGTTGAGCAGTTCTTC
CSVEVSRVEQFF
>TRBV7-6|TRBJ1-3|NA|few
TGTGCCAGCAGCCCCCGGACAGATAACTCTGGAAACACCATATATTTT
CASSPRTDNSGNTIYF
>TRBV7-6|TRBJ2-7|NA|once
TGTGCCAGCAGCTTAGGGACTTCCACCTACGAGCAGTACTTC
CASSLGTSTYEQYF
>TRBV7-8|TRBJ2-1|TRBD1|NA
TGTGCCAGCAGCTCGACAGGGGGCGAGCAGTTCTTC
CASSSTGGEQFF
>TRBV7-2|TRBJ2-7|TRBD2|once
TGTGCCAGCAGCTATAGCGGGAGTCGTGCCGAGCAGTACTTC
CASSYSGSRAEQYF
>TRBV29-1|TRBJ2-7|NA|NA
TGCAGCGGCCGACAGACCTACGAGCAGTACTTC
CSGRQTYEQYF
>TRBV7-9|TRBJ2-7|TRBD1|NA
TGTGCCAGCAGCCCCCGACAGGGCAGGAGCGAGCAGTACTTC
CASSPRQGRSEQYF
>TRBV4-1|TRBJ1-5|NA|NA
TGCGCCAGCAGCCACCTGATGGGAGATAGCAATCAGCCCCAGCATTTT
CASSHLMGDSNQPQHF
>TRBV2|TRBJ1-4|NA|NA
TGTGCCAGCAGTCCTCTGGCCCCGAATGAAAAACTGTTTTTT
CASSPLAPNEKLFF
>TRBV9|TRBJ1-4|TRBD1|NA
TGTGCCAGCAGCGTAGCGGGGACAGGGAATGAAAAACTGTTTTTT
CASSVAGTGNEKLFF
>TRBV29-1|TRBJ2-3|NA|NA
TGCAGCGCCGATACTACTCTCACAGATACGCAGTATTTT
CSADTTLTDTQYF
>TRBV19|TRBJ2-3|TRBD2|once
TGTGCCAGTAGTTTAGCGGGGTTCACAGATACGCAGTATTTT
CASSLAGFTDTQYF
>TRBV19|TRBJ2-1|TRBD1|NA
TGTGCCACACACCAGGGACAGGGGCCCCTCACTGAGCAGTTCTTC
CATHQGQGPLTEQFF
>TRBV6-1|TRBJ2-7|NA|NA
TGTGCCAGCAGTGAGGACTTTGGAGTCGAGCAGTACTTC
CASSEDFGVEQYF
>TRBV5-4|TRBJ2-7|NA|NA
TGTGCCAGCAGCTTGTGGGGAGCATCCTACGAGCAGTACTTC
CASSLWGASYEQYF
>TRBV4-1|TRBJ2-7|TRBD2|NA
TGCGCCAGCAGCCAGCTGGGACTAGCGGGAAACGAGCAGTACTTC
CASSQLGLAGNEQYF
>TRBV11-1|TRBJ2-7|NA|NA
TGTGCCAGCAGGCCAGGCTTCTCGCTGGGTGAGCAGTACTTC
CASRPGFSLGEQYF
>TRBV6-1|TRBJ2-3|NA|NA
TGTGCCAGCAGTAGGCTAGGCACAGATACGCAGTATTTT
CASSRLGTDTQYF
>TRBV4-1|TRBJ2-2|NA|NA
TGCGCCAGCAGCCAAGCTGGGAGGGGGAGGTCCGGGGAGCTGTTTTTT
CASSQAGRGRSGELFF
>TRBV7-2|TRBJ2-3|TRBD2|once
TGTGCCAGCAGCTTAATCCCTCTGGTGGGACTAGCGGTCACAGATACGCAGTATTTT
CASSLIPLVGLAVTDTQYF
>TRBV11-2|TRBJ1-3|NA|once
TGTGCCAGCAGTCACACCGACAAACCGAAACCCTCTGGAAACACCATATATTTT
CASSHTDKPKPSGNTIYF
>TRBV6-6|TRBJ2-7|TRBD2|NA
TGTGCCAGCAGTCCGGGACTAGCGGGTTTCTCCTACGAGCAGTACTTC
CASSPGLAGFSYEQYF
>TRBV7-3|TRBJ2-1|TRBD2|NA
TGTGCCAGCAGTTCCGGGACTAGCGGGCCCCATGAGCAGTTCTTC
CASSSGTSGPHEQFF
>TRBV11-2|TRBJ2-4|NA|once
TGTGCCAGCAGCCAAGTGGGCGGCGGGACGAACATTCAGTACTTC
CASSQVGGGTNIQYF
>TRBV4-2|TRBJ1-2|NA|once
TGTGCCAGCAGCCAAGGACCAGGGGACGCTGAATCCTATGGCTACACCTTC
CASSQGPGDAESYGYTF
>TRBV7-3|TRBJ2-3|NA|NA
TGTGCCAGCAGCTTAGGGGCCAACACAGATACGCAGTATTTT
CASSLGANTDTQYF
>TRBV30|TRBJ1-3|NA|once
TGTGCCTGGAAAGCCTCTGGAAACACCATATATTTT
CAWKASGNTIYF
>TRBV9|TRBJ2-4|NA|NA
TGTGCCAGTGCGTTGGAGGAAAACATTCAGTACTTC
CASALEENIQYF
>TRBV13|TRBJ2-7|NA|NA
TGTGCCAGCAGCTTAGGGGGAGGCTGGAGCTCCTACGAGCAGTACTTC
CASSLGGGWSSYEQYF
>TRBV28|TRBJ2-7|TRBD1|NA
TGTGCCAGCAGTTTATTAGGGTTTGGGACAGATGCTTTCGAGCAGTACTTC
CASSLLGFGTDAFEQYF
>TRBV7-8|TRBJ1-2|NA|NA
TGTGCCAGCAGCTTAGGGGCAGGGGCCAACTATGGCTACACCTTC
CASSLGAGANYGYTF
>TRBV7-6|TRBJ1-4|NA|NA
TGTGCCAGCAGCTCATACGGGGAAAAACTGTTTTTT
CASSSYGEKLFF
>TRBV5-1|TRBJ2-2|TRBD2|few
TGCGCCAGCAGCAAAAGAGCGGGAGAGGGTTCAAGAACCGGGGAGCTGTTTTTT
CASSKRAGEGSRTGELFF
>TRBV29-1|TRBJ1-1|NA|few
TGCAGCGTTCTTTTGTTCACTGAAGCTTTCTTT
CSVLLFTEAFF
>TRBV27|TRBJ1-2|NA|NA
TGTGCCAGCAGTTTATCAGGGGAAGGCTACACCTTC
CASSLSGEGYTF
>TRBV15|TRBJ2-7|TRBD1|NA
TGTGCCACCAGCAGAGGGGAGACAGGGGGCGAGCAGTACTTC
CATSRGETGGEQYF
>TRBV5-6|TRBJ2-7|TRBD1|NA
TGTGCCAGCAGCCTGGGACAGTTTCGAATATACGAGCAGTACTTC
CASSLGQFRIYEQYF
>TRBV11-2|TRBJ2-1|NA|NA
TGTGCCAGCAGCTTAGTGCGCAATGAGCAGTTCTTC
CASSLVRNEQFF